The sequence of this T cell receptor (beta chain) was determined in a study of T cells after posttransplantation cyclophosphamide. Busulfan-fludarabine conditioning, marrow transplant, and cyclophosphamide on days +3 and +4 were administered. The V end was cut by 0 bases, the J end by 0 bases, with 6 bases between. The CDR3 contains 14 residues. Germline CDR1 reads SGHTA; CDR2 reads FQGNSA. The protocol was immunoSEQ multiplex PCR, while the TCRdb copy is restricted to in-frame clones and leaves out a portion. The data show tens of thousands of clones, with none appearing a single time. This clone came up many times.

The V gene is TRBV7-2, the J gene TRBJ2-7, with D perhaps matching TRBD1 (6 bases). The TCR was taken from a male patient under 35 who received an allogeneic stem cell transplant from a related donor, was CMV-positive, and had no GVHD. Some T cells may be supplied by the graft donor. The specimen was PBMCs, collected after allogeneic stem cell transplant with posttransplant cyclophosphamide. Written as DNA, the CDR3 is TGTGCCAGCAGCTTAGCGGGACACTCCTACGAGCAGTACTTC. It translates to CASSLAGHSYEQYF.